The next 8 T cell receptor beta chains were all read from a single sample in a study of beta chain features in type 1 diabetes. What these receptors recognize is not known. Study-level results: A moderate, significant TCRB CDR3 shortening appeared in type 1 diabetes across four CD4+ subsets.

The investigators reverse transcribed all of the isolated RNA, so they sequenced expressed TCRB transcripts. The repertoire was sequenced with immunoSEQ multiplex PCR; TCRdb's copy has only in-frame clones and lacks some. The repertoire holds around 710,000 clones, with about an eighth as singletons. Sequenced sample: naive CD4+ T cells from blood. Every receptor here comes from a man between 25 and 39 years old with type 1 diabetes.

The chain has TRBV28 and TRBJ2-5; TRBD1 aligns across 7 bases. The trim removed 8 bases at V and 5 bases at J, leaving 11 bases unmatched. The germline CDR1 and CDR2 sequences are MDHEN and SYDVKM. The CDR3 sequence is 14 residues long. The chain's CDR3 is CASGSTGRLETQYF. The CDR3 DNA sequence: TGTGCCAGCGGCTCGACAGGGCGTTTGGAGACCCAGTACTTC.

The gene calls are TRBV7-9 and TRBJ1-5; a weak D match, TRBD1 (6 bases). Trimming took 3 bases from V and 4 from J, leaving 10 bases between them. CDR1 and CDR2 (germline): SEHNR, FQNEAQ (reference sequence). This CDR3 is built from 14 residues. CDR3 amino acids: CASSFIGGNQPQHF. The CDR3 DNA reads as TGTGCCAGCAGCTTTATAGGGGGGAATCAGCCCCAGCATTTT.

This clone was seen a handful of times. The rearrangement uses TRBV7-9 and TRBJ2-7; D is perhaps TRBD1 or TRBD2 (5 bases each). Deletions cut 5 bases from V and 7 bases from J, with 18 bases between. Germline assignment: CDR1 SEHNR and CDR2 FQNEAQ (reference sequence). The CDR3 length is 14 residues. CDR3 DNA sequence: TGTGCCAGCAGCCTCCGGGACCTGGTGTGGGAGCAGTACTTC. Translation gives CASSLRDLVWEQYF.

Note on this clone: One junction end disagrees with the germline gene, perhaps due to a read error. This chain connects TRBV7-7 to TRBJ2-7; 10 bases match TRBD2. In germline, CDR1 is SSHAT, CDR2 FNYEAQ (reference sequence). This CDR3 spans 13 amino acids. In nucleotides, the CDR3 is TGTGCTAGCAGCCCGGGACTAGCGCACGAGCAGTACTTC. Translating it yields CASSPGLAHEQYF.

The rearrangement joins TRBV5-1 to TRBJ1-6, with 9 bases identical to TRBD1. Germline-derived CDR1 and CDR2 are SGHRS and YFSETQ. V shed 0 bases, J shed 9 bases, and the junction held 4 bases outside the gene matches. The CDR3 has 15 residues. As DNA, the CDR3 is TGCGCCAGCAGCTTGGACCCGGGACAGGGTTCACCCCTCCACTTT. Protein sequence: CASSLDPGQGSPLHF.

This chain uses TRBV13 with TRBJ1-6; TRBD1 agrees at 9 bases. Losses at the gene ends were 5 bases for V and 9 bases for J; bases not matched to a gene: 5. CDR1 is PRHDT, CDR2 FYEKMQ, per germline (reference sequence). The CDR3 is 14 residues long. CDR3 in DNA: TGTGCCAGCAGCGATGGACAGGGGCCTTCACCCCTCCACTTT. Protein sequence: CASSDGQGPSPLHF.

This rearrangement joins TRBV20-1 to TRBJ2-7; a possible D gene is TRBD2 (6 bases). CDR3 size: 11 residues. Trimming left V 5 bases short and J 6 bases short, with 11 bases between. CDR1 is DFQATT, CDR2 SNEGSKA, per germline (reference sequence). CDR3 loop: CSAWRGSEQYF. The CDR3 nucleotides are TGCAGTGCTTGGAGGGGATCCGAGCAGTACTTC.

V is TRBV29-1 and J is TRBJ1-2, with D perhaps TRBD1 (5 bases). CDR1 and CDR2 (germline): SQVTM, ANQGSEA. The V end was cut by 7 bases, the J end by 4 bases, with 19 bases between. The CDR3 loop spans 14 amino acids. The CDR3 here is CSAIGDFASYGYTF. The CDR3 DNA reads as TGCAGCGCGATAGGGGACTTCGCCTCCTATGGCTACACCTTC.